Reported below is one TCR beta chain. Each CDR3 protein is one row after TCRdb ran MiXCR on the 5' RACE reads. Altogether some 110,000 distinct CDR3 sequences are present, approximately 15% being singletons, with the ten largest covering 28%. The sample is drawn from a study of T-cell memory formation after mild COVID-19. Overall study context: TCR clusters mostly belonged to single donors.

Trimming removed 3 bases at V and 4 bases at J, with 9 bases between. Germline V lookup: CDR1 SNHLY, CDR2 FYNNEI. This CDR3 has 13 residues. This TCR was recovered from an adult woman who had mild COVID-19 (a few samples of this study predate the infection). Cell type and time point are not known. Sequencing input: PBMCs or a T cell subset sorted from them (not recorded which). The rearrangement joins TRBV2 to TRBJ2-5; no clear D gene. The CDR3 spells CASSDRILETQYF. CDR3 in DNA: TGTGCCAGCAGTGACAGGATTTTAGAGACCCAGTACTTC.